These 26 T cell receptor beta chains share one sample of origin, sequenced in a study of shared clonotypes between healthy human individuals. Clones were sequenced by immunoSEQ multiplex PCR, and TCRdb holds only the in-frame ones, with some missing. The table records 1.5 million to 2.5 million clones, over 85% of them present only once. Naive CD8 cells lacked CD45RO and underwent positive selection for CCR7, leaving out terminally differentiated effector memory CD45RA+ cells. Material: naive CD8+ T cells sorted from blood. The receptors here all came from a man between 18 and 29 years old in good health.

The V and J genes are TRBV7-9 and TRBJ2-7, with a weak D call TRBD2 (6 bases). V was shortened by 5 bases and J by 4 bases, with 12 bases between the two germline ends. The CDR3 loop spans 13 amino acids. Germline-derived CDR1 and CDR2 are SEHNR and FQNEAQ (reference sequence). This chain's CDR3 is CASSPTEGYEQYF. CDR3 sequence (DNA): TGTGCCAGCAGCCCCACGGAGGGGTACGAGCAGTACTTC. Drawing the rest from reference TRBV7-9 and TRBJ2-7, the complete variable domain is DTGVSQNPRHKITKRGQNVTFRCDPISEHNRLYWYRQTLGQGPEFLTYFQNEAQLEKSRLLSDRFSAERPKGSFSTLEIQRTEQGDSAMYLCASSPTEGYEQYFGPGTRLTVT.

The genes are TRBV5-1 and TRBJ2-1; 13 bases agree with TRBD2. The V and J ends lost 4 bases and 4 bases, in that order; junction bases with no gene match: 2. CDR3 length: 15 residues. Germline CDR1 and CDR2: SGHRS and YFSETQ. The CDR3 DNA follows: TGCGCCAGCAGCGGGACTAGCGGGATTTACAATGAGCAGTTCTTC. This codes for CASSGTSGIYNEQFF. Combining the CDR3 with reference TRBV5-1 and TRBJ2-1 gives the whole variable domain KAGVTQTPRYLIKTRGQQVTLSCSPISGHRSVSWYQQTPGQGLQFLFEYFSETQRNKGNFPGRFSGRQFSNSRSEMNVSTLELGDSALYLCASSGTSGIYNEQFFGPGTRLTVL.

V and J are TRBV30 and TRBJ2-5; maybe TRBD2 (6 bases). The better agreement between TRBJ2-7 and the DNA end casts doubt on the J call. Germline values: CDR1 GTSNPN, CDR2 SVGIG (reference sequence). This CDR3 is built from 12 residues. The CDR3, as DNA: TGTGCCTGGAGTGTACTCGGGAGCGAGCAGTACTTC. It encodes CAWSVLGSEQYF.

The V gene is TRBV6-5, the J gene TRBJ2-7; no clear D gene. Germline CDR1 reads MNHEY; CDR2 reads SVGAGI. This CDR3 spans 12 amino acids. Trimming took off 8 bases at V and 5 bases at J, with 13 bases between the two ends. The CDR3: CASGVRVDEQYF. As DNA, the CDR3 is TGTGCCAGCGGGGTACGGGTTGACGAGCAGTACTTC.

The chain has TRBV6-5 and TRBJ2-7; D remains ambiguous. This CDR3 contains 15 residues. The V end was cut by 2 bases, the J end by 3 bases, with 14 bases between. Germline-derived CDR1 and CDR2 are MNHEY and SVGAGI. This chain's CDR3 is CASSYGTVLGYEQYF. The CDR3 DNA reads as TGTGCCAGCAGTTACGGTACAGTCCTGGGCTACGAGCAGTACTTC.

The J gene is TRBJ1-2, the V gene TRBV9; D is uncertain. Germline values: CDR1 SGDLS, CDR2 YYNGEE. The CDR3 has 15 residues. V lost 0 bases, J lost 5 bases, and 14 bases lay in between. The CDR3 sequence: CASSVGGLQDYGYTF. Here the CDR3 DNA reads TGTGCCAGCAGCGTAGGGGGTCTTCAAGATTATGGCTACACCTTC.

This rearrangement joins TRBV30 to TRBJ2-7; 7 bases are a match to TRBD1. Per germline, CDR1 GTSNPN and CDR2 SVGIG (reference sequence). The CDR3 has 13 residues. The junction had 6 bases not matched to a gene; V was cut back by 5 bases and J by 2 bases. CDR3 region: CAWGSGTAYEQYF. CDR3 nucleotide sequence: TGTGCCTGGGGGTCCGGGACAGCCTACGAGCAGTACTTC.

The chain uses TRBV6-9 and TRBJ2-5; TRBD1 agrees at 7 bases. V was pared by 9 bases and J by 6 bases, with 13 bases of the junction left unmatched. Germline CDR1 is MNHGY and CDR2 is SVAAGI. The CDR3 sequence is 14 residues long. The CDR3 loop is CARTDLTGIKTQYF. In DNA, the CDR3 is TGTGCCAGAACCGATCTGACAGGGATAAAGACCCAGTACTTC.

The chain recombines TRBV6-1 with TRBJ2-7, with 8 bases fitting TRBD1. Trimming cost V 3 bases and J 3 bases; bases outside gene matches: 7. This CDR3 contains 15 residues. The germline V gene encodes CDR1 MNHNS and CDR2 SASEGT. DNA of the CDR3: TGTGCCAGCAGTGACCAACAGGGGGTGATCTACGAGCAGTACTTC. Translating it yields CASSDQQGVIYEQYF.

The J gene is TRBJ2-3, the V gene TRBV7-6; TRBD1 might be the D (5 bases). Trimming pared 0 bases from V and 4 bases from J, leaving 8 bases between. CDR1 and CDR2 (germline): SGHVS, FNYEAQ. There are 14 residues in the CDR3. This CDR3 is CASSLALGPDTQYF. CDR3 sequence (DNA): TGTGCCAGCAGCTTAGCGCTGGGGCCAGATACGCAGTATTTT.

The chain recombines TRBV4-1 with TRBJ2-3, with D unclear. The V end was cut by 1 base, the J end by 1 base, with 9 bases between. The V gene's germline CDR1 is MGHRA and CDR2 YSYEKL. The CDR3 extends over 15 amino acids. In nucleotides, the CDR3 is TGCGCCAGCAGCCAAGTTCCTGGAGGCACAGATACGCAGTATTTT. It yields the protein CASSQVPGGTDTQYF.

The J gene is TRBJ1-1, the V gene TRBV7-9; 7 bases agree with TRBD1. Germline V CDR1 and CDR2: SEHNR, FQNEAQ (reference sequence). V was pared by 5 bases and J by 6 bases, with 6 bases of the junction left unmatched. This CDR3 has 13 amino acids. CDR3 residues: CASSPNTGAEAFF. The CDR3 DNA reads TGTGCCAGCAGCCCAAATACAGGGGCTGAAGCTTTCTTT.

The rearrangement links TRBV29-1 to TRBJ2-1; D might be TRBD2 (6 bases). CDR1 and CDR2 (germline): SQVTM, ANQGSEA. The CDR3 loop spans 14 amino acids. The V end lost 3 bases, the J end lost 2 bases, and 11 bases lay between the germline ends. The CDR3 loop is CSVEIREPYNEQFF. The CDR3 nucleotides read TGCAGCGTTGAGATTCGGGAGCCCTACAATGAGCAGTTCTTC.

As for this clone: The same CDR3 arises from other DNA sequences in this sample as well. This chain joins TRBV5-4 and TRBJ1-6, with 7 positions matching TRBD1. The ends lost 4 bases at V and 5 bases at J; junction bases unmatched: 3. Germline values: CDR1 SGHNT, CDR2 YYREEE (reference sequence). The CDR3 has 14 amino acids. The CDR3 region is CASSHGTDNSPLHF. In DNA form, the CDR3 reads TGTGCCAGCAGCCACGGGACAGATAATTCACCCCTCCACTTT.

V and J are TRBV4-1 and TRBJ1-4; no clear D gene. From germline, CDR1 is MGHRA and CDR2 YSYEKL. V was cut by 0 bases and J by 3 bases, with 14 bases left in between. This CDR3 region has 17 residues. In nucleotides, the CDR3 is TGCGCCAGCAGCCAAGAAGTCGCCATTGGATCTAATGAAAAACTGTTTTTT. Its protein is CASSQEVAIGSNEKLFF.

As concerns this clone: Other DNA sequences of this sample code for an identical CDR3. The chain is built from TRBV20-1 and TRBJ2-1; D is undetermined. V dropped 5 bases and J dropped 5 bases, with 7 bases sitting between them. The CDR3 has 11 residues. Germline lookup yields CDR1 DFQATT and CDR2 SNEGSKA (reference sequence). CDR3 residues: CSAPRDNEQFF. CDR3 in DNA: TGCAGTGCTCCCCGGGACAATGAGCAGTTCTTC.

The J gene is TRBJ1-2, the V gene TRBV5-8; 8 bases agree with TRBD1. Germline V gene data show CDR1 as SGHTS and CDR2 as YDEGEE. Trimming cost V 4 bases and J 3 bases; bases outside gene matches: 5. The CDR3 has 14 amino acids. The CDR3 sequence: CASSPSTGDYGYTF. The CDR3 DNA reads TGTGCCAGCAGCCCATCGACAGGGGACTATGGCTACACCTTC.

This chain connects TRBV28 to TRBJ2-7, with 7 bases matching TRBD2. The V gene's germline CDR1 is MDHEN and CDR2 SYDVKM. V lost 6 bases to trimming and J lost 2 bases; unmatched junction nucleotides: 13. The CDR3 contains 16 residues. CDR3 nucleotides: TGTGCCAGCAGCGATCTTGATACTAGCGCGGCCTACGAGCAGTACTTC. Translated: CASSDLDTSAAYEQYF.

The V gene is TRBV11-3, the J gene TRBJ2-2, with 11 positions matching TRBD1. From germline, CDR1 is SGHNT and CDR2 YENEEA. J lost 5 bases, V lost 2 bases, and 7 bases had no gene match. The CDR3 loop spans 17 amino acids. The CDR3 region has the DNA TGTGCCAGCAGCTTATGGGGACAGGGGGTAGAGACCGGGGAGCTGTTTTTT. It specifies CASSLWGQGVETGELFF.

V gene TRBV5-1 combines with J gene TRBJ2-2; D might be TRBD1 or TRBD2, each matching 6 bases. From germline, CDR1 is SGHRS and CDR2 YFSETQ. The CDR3 contains 15 residues. Between the trimmed V and J ends, which lost 3 bases and 3 bases, there was a span of 12 bases. DNA of the CDR3: TGCGCCAGCAGCTGGAGGGGGTCGGACACCGGGGAGCTGTTTTTT. Amino acid sequence: CASSWRGSDTGELFF.

This rearrangement joins TRBV21-1 to TRBJ2-5; TRBD2, the table's D call, lacks a check against the DNA. TRBV21-1 is shown as a pseudogene. This CDR3 comprises 14 residues. Here the CDR3 reads CASSTRLDPFTQYF. CDR3 nucleotide sequence: TGTGCCAGCAGCACGCGACTAGACCCTTTTACCCAGTACTTC.

As concerns this clone: The junction departs from the called germline gene at one end, perhaps through a read error. CDR3 in DNA: TGTGCCAGCAGAGATTGGACACCTTACTCCCACGAGCAGTACTTC. Translating it yields CASRDWTPYSHEQYF. V and J are TRBV27 and TRBJ2-7, with D maybe TRBD1 (5 bases). The germline V gene encodes CDR1 MNHEY and CDR2 SMNVEV (reference sequence). There are 15 residues in the CDR3.

CDR3 in DNA: TGTGCCAGCAGTGAAGAAGAGGGGGTTCAGCCCCAGCATTTT. This encodes CASSEEEGVQPQHF. The genes are TRBV2 and TRBJ1-5, with a weak D call TRBD1 (6 bases). Trimming took 1 base from V and 6 from J, leaving 10 bases between them. The CDR3 is 14 amino acids. Germline loops: CDR1 SNHLY, CDR2 FYNNEI.

The chain joins TRBV19 to TRBJ1-2; maybe TRBD1 (5 bases). V dropped 5 bases and J dropped 0 bases, with 22 bases sitting between them. The CDR3 sequence is 18 residues long. Germline CDR1 reads LNHDA; CDR2 reads SQIVND (reference sequence). The CDR3 coding sequence is TGTGCCAGTAGTTCGGGACGGGCAGACCACGGGGCTAACTATGGCTACACCTTC. It encodes CASSSGRADHGANYGYTF.

The rearrangement uses TRBV30 and TRBJ2-1; 9 nucleotides agree with TRBD2. The CDR3 runs 15 residues. J gave up 8 bases and V 3 bases, and 11 bases lay outside the gene matches. Germline CDR1 and CDR2: GTSNPN and SVGIG (reference sequence). CDR3 DNA sequence: TGTGCCTGGAGCCCGGGTAGCGGGAGTATCGATGAGCAGTTCTTC. The encoded protein is CAWSPGSGSIDEQFF. The entire variable domain, with the rest obtained from reference TRBV30 and TRBJ2-1, is as follows: SQTIHQWPATLVQPVGSPLSLECTVEGTSNPNLYWYRQAAGRGLQLLFYSVGIGQISSEVPQNLSASRPQDRQFILSSKKLLLSDSGFYLCAWSPGSGSIDEQFFGPGTRLTVL.

Comment on this clone: Other DNA sequences in the same sample also yield this CDR3. The chain employs TRBV6-5 and TRBJ1-6, with 10 nucleotides matching TRBD1. CDR1 and CDR2 from the germline V gene are MNHEY and SVGAGI. The CDR3 runs 13 residues. With V trimmed by 5 bases and J by 10 bases, 2 bases remained unmatched. In DNA form, the CDR3 reads TGTGCCAGCAGTGGGACAGGGGTATCACCCCTCCACTTT. Protein: CASSGTGVSPLHF.